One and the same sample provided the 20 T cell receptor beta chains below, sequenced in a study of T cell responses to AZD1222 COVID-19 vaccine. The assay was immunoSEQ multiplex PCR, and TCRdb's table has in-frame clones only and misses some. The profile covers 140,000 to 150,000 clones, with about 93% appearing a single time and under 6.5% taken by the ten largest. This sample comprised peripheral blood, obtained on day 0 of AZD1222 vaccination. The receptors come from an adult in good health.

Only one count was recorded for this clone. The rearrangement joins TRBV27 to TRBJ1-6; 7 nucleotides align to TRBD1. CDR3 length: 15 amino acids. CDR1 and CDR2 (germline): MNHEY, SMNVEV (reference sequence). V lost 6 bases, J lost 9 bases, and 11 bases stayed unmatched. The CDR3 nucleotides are TGTGCCAGCAGAAACCGCCGGGACAGTGGTTCACCCCTCCACTTT. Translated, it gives CASRNRRDSGSPLHF.

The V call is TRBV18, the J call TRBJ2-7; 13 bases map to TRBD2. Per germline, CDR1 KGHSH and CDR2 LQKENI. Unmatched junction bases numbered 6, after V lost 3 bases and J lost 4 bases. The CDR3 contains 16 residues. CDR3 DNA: TGTGCCAGCTCACCGCGAGGGACTAGCGGGATTTACGAGCAGTACTTC. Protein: CASSPRGTSGIYEQYF. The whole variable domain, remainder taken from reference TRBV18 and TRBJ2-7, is NAGVMQNPRHLVRRRGQEARLRCSPMKGHSHVYWYRQLPEEGLKFMVYLQKENIIDESGMPKERFSAEFPKEGPSILRIQQVVRGDSAAYFCASSPRGTSGIYEQYFGPGTRLTVT.

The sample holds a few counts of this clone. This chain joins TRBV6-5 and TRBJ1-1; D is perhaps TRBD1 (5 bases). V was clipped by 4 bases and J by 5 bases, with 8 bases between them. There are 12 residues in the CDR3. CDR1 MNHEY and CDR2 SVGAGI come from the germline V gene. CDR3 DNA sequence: TGTGCCAGCAGTTTCGGGGGGACTGAAGCTTTCTTT. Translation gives CASSFGGTEAFF.

The DNA of the CDR3 is TGTGCCAGCAGCTTAGAATCAGGGCGCTACGGCTACACCTTC. Protein sequence: CASSLESGRYGYTF. This rearrangement joins TRBV7-9 to TRBJ1-2; maybe TRBD1 (5 bases). V lost 1 base and J 8 bases, leaving 14 bases between the germline ends. Germline assignment: CDR1 SEHNR and CDR2 FQNEAQ (reference sequence). This CDR3 has 14 residues. Together with reference TRBV7-9 and TRBJ1-2, the CDR3 gives the full variable domain: DTGVSQNPRHKITKRGQNVTFRCDPISEHNRLYWYRQTLGQGPEFLTYFQNEAQLEKSRLLSDRFSAERPKGSFSTLEIQRTEQGDSAMYLCASSLESGRYGYTFGSGTRLTVV.

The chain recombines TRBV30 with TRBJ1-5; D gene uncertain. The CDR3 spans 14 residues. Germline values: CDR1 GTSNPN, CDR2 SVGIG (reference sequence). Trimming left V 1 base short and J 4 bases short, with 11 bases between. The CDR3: CAWSGGSPNQPQHF. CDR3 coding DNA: TGTGCCTGGAGTGGCGGCAGCCCGAATCAGCCCCAGCATTTT.

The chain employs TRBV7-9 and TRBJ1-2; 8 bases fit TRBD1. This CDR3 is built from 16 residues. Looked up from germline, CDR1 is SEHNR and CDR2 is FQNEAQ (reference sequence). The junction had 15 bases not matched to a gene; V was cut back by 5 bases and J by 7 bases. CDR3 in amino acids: CASSLLRTGISRGYTF. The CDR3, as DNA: TGTGCCAGCAGCCTCCTACGGACAGGGATCTCTCGTGGCTACACCTTC.

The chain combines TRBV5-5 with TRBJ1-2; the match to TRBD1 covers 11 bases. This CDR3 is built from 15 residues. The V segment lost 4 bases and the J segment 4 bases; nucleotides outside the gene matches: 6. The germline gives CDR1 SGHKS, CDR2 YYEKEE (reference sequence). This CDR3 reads CASSPWTGGVYGYTF. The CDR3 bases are TGTGCCAGCAGCCCATGGACAGGGGGCGTCTATGGCTACACCTTC.

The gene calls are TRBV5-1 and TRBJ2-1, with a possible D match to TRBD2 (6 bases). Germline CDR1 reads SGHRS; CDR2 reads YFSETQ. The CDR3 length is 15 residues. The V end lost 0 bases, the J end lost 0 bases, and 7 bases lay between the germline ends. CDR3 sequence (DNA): TGCGCCAGCAGCTTGGCGGGAGACTCCTACAATGAGCAGTTCTTC. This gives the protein CASSLAGDSYNEQFF. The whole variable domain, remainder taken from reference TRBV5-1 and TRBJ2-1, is KAGVTQTPRYLIKTRGQQVTLSCSPISGHRSVSWYQQTPGQGLQFLFEYFSETQRNKGNFPGRFSGRQFSNSRSEMNVSTLELGDSALYLCASSLAGDSYNEQFFGPGTRLTVL.

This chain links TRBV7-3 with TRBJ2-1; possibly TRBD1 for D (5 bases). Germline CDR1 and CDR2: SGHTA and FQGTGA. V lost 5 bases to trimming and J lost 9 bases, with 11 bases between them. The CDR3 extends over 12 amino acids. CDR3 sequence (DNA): TGTGCCAGCAGCAACCCAGGGTCTGAGCAGTTCTTC. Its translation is CASSNPGSEQFF.

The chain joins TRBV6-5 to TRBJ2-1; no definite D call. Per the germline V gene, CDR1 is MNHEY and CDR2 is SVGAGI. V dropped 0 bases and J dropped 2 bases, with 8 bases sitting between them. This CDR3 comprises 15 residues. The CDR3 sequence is CASSYSVVTYNEQFF. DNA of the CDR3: TGTGCCAGCAGTTACTCGGTAGTAACCTACAATGAGCAGTTCTTC.

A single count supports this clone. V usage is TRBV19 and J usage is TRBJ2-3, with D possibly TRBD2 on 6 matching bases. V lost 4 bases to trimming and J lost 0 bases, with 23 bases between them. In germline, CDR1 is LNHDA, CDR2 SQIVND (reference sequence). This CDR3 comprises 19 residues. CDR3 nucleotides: TGTGCCAGTAGTACCACGGGACTGCCTTCGGTCGTTAGCACAGATACGCAGTATTTT. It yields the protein CASSTTGLPSVVSTDTQYF.

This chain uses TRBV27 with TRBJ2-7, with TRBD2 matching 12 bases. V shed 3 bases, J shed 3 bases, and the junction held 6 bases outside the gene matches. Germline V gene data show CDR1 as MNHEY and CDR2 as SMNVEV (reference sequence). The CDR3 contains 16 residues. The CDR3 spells CASSFRTSGRHYEQYF. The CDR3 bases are TGTGCCAGCAGTTTCCGAACTAGCGGGAGGCACTACGAGCAGTACTTC.

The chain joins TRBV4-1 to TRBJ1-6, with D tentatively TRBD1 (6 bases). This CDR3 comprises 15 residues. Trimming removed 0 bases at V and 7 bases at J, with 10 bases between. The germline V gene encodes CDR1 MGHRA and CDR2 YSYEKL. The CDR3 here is CASSQDGGGNSPLHF. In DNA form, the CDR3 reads TGCGCCAGCAGCCAAGACGGAGGGGGAAATTCACCCCTCCACTTT.

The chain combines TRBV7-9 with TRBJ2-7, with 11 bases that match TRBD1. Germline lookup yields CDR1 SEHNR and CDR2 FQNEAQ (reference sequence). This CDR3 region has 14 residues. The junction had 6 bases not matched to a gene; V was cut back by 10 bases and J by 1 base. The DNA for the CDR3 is TGTGCCATCCCCGGGACAGGGGGTTCCTACGAGCAGTACTTC. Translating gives CAIPGTGGSYEQYF.

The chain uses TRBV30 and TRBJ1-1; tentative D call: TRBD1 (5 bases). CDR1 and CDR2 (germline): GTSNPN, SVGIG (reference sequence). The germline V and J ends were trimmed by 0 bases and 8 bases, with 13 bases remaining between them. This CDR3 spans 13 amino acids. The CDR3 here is CAWSVKLGGEAFF. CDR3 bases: TGTGCCTGGAGTGTAAAGTTGGGGGGGGAAGCTTTCTTT.

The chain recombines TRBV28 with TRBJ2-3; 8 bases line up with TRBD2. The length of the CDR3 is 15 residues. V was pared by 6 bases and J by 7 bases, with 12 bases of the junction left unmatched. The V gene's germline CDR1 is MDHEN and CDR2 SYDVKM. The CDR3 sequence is CASSPYREGRNTQYF. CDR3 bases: TGTGCCAGCAGCCCCTACCGGGAGGGCCGGAATACGCAGTATTTT.

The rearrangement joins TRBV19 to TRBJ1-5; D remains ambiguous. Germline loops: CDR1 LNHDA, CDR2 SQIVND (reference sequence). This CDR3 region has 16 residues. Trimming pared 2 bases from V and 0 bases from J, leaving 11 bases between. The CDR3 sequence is CASSITQDYSNQPQHF. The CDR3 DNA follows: TGTGCCAGTAGTATAACCCAGGATTATAGCAATCAGCCCCAGCATTTT.

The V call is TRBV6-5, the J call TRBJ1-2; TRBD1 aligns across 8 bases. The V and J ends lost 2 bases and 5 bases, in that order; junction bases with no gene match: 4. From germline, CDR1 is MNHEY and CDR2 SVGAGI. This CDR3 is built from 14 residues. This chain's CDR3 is CASSYRRTGYGYTF. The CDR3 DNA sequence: TGTGCCAGCAGTTACCGACGGACAGGGTATGGCTACACCTTC.

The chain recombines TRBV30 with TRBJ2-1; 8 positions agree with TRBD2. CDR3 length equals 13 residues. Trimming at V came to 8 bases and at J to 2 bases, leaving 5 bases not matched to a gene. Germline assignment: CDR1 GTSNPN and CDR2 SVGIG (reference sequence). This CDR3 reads CASQRETYNEQFF. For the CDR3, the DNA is TGTGCCAGCCAGCGGGAGACCTACAATGAGCAGTTCTTC.

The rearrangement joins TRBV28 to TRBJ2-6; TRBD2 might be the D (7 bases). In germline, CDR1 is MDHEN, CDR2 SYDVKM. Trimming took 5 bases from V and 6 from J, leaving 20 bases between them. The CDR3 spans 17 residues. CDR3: CASSLVGGGLPANVLTF. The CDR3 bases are TGTGCCAGCAGTCTCGTGGGCGGGGGCTTACCGGCCAACGTCCTGACTTTC. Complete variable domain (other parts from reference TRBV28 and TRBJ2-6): DVKVTQSSRYLVKRTGEKVFLECVQDMDHENMFWYRQDPGLGLRLIYFSYDVKMKEKGDIPEGYSVSREKKERFSLILESASTNQTSMYLCASSLVGGGLPANVLTFGAGSRLTVL.